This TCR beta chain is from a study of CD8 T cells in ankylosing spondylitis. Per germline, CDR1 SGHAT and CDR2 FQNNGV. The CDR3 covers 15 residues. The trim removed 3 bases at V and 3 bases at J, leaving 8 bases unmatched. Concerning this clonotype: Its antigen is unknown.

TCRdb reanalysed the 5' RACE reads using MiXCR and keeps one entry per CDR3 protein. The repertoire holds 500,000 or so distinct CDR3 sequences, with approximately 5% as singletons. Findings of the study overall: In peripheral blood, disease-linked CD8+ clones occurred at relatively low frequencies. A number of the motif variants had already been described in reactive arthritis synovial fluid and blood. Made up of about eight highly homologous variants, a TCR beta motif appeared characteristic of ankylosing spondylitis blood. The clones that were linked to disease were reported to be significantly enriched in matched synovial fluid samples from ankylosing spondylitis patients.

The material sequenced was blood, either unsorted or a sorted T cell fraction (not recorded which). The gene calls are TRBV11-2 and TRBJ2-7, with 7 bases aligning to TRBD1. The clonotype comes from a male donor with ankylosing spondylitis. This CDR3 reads CASSLPGTALYEQYF. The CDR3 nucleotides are TGTGCCAGCAGCTTGCCTGGGACAGCCCTCTACGAGCAGTACTTC.